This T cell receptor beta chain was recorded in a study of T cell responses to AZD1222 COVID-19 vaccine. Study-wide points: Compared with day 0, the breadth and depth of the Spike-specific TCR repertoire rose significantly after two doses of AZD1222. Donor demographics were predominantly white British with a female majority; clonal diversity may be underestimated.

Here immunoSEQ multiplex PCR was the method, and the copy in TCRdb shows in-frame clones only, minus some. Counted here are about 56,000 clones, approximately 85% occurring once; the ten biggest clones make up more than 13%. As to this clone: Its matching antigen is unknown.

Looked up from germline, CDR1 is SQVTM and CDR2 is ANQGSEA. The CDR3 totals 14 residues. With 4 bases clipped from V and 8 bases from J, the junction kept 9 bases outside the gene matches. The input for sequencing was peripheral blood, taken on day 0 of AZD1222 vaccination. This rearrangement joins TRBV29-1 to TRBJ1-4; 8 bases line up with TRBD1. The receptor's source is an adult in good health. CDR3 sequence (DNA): TGCAGCGTTGGTCCGGGACAGGCTCGGGAAAAACTGTTTTTT. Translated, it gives CSVGPGQAREKLFF.